This passage covers 6 T cell receptor beta chains from one sample sequenced in a study of shared clonotypes between healthy human individuals (dated by TCRdb to about 2020). The library was built by means of the immunoSEQ multiplex PCR assay. TCRdb carries this immuneACCESS record with in-frame sequences only. Its versions omit some clonotypes, under half of them owing to an unresolved V gene in the studies checked, with the rest unexplained. The sample includes roughly 1,600,000 clones, with about 98.5% observed a single time. About 0.4% of the sample is taken by the ten largest. Sequenced material: naive CD4+ T cells sorted from blood. The label giving this sample's cell subset or site can be read as: CD45RA+ positively selected. These receptors were taken from a man younger than 40 in good health.

A word on this clone: One end of the junction varies from germline; a read error may be responsible. This chain's CDR3 is CASSFSGTGSFEQYF. CDR3 nucleotides: TGCGCCAGCAGTTTTTCCGGGACAGGGTCCTTCGAGCAGTACTTC. This chain uses TRBV5-1 with TRBJ2-7, with TRBD1 identical over 9 bases. CDR3 size: 15 residues. Germline CDR1 is SGHRS and CDR2 is YFSETQ.

This chain links TRBV19 with TRBJ2-3; 11 bases map to TRBD2. Germline loops: CDR1 LNHDA, CDR2 SQIVND (reference sequence). The junction had 9 bases not matched to a gene; V was cut back by 7 bases and J by 3 bases. This CDR3 contains 16 residues. The CDR3: CASTPSGRRFTDTQYF. CDR3 in DNA: TGTGCCAGTACCCCTAGCGGGAGGAGGTTTACAGATACGCAGTATTTT.

Points on this clone: The sample holds other DNA sequences that translate to the same CDR3. CDR3 DNA: TGTGCCAGCAGTTATTCGGGTGCCTACGAGCAGTACTTC. Encoded protein: CASSYSGAYEQYF. V and J are TRBV6-5 and TRBJ2-7; no firm D call. The V end was cut by 3 bases, the J end by 2 bases, with 8 bases between. The CDR3 is 13 amino acids. Per the germline V gene, CDR1 is MNHEY and CDR2 is SVGAGI.

The gene calls are TRBV7-3 and TRBJ1-2; D possibly corresponds to TRBD1 (5 bases). The CDR3 runs 15 residues. Trimming took 2 bases from V and 5 from J, leaving 15 bases between them. CDR1 and CDR2 (germline): SGHTA, FQGTGA. CDR3 region: CASSLEEDSIYGYTF. CDR3 sequence (DNA): TGTGCCAGCAGCTTAGAGGAAGACAGCATTTATGGCTACACCTTC.

V is TRBV28 and J is TRBJ2-7; 7 bases agree with TRBD1. The trim removed 6 bases at V and 3 bases at J, leaving 8 bases unmatched. This CDR3 is 14 amino acids long. Germline V gene sequence: CDR1 MDHEN, CDR2 SYDVKM. The CDR3 region has the DNA TGTGCCAGCAGCAAGGGACAGCCGTACTACGAGCAGTACTTC. Residues: CASSKGQPYYEQYF.

The sample holds one count of this clone. V usage is TRBV10-3 and J usage is TRBJ1-1; D uncertain. The CDR3 extends over 12 amino acids. Trimming took off 3 bases at V and 11 bases at J, with 13 bases between the two ends. Germline V lookup: CDR1 ENHRY, CDR2 SYGVKD. The CDR3 here is CAISDRGITAFF. CDR3 bases: TGTGCCATCAGTGATCGGGGTATAACGGCTTTCTTT.